The entry below describes one T cell receptor beta chain. TCRdb passed the RT-PCR reads through MiXCR, listing each CDR3 protein once. The sample carries about 650,000 distinct CDR3 sequences, around 14% recorded once. These data originate in a study of response to subunit inactivated influenza vaccine. The sequence was obtained from a middle-aged man who received an inactivated influenza vaccine. Sequencing used PBMCs from blood, obtained roughly 13 days after vaccination.

The CDR3 DNA follows: TGTGCCAGCAGCTTGGCGTCTGTCACAGATACGCAGTATTTT. It specifies CASSLASVTDTQYF. This chain connects TRBV5-6 to TRBJ2-3; D gene ambiguous. From germline, CDR1 is SGHDT and CDR2 YYEEEE. Between the trimmed V and J ends, which lost 0 bases and 2 bases, there was a span of 7 bases. The CDR3 extends over 14 amino acids.